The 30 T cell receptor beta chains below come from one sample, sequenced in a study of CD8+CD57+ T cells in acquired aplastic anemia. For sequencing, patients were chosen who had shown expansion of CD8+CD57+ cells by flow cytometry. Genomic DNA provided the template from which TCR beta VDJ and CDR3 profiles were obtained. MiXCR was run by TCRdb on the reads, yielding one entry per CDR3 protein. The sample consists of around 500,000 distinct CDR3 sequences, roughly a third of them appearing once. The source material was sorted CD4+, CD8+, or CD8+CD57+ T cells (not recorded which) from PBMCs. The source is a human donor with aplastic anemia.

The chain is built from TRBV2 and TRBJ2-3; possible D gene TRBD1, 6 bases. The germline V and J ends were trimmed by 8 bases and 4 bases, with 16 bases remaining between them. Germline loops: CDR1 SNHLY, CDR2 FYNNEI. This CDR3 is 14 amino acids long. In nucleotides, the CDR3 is TGTGCCAGCCAGCAGGGGTTCTGGGCAGATACGCAGTATTTT. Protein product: CASQQGFWADTQYF. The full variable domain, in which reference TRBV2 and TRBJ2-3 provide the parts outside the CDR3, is EPEVTQTPSHQVTQMGQEVILRCVPISNHLYFYWYRQILGQKVEFLVSFYNNEISEKSEIFDDQFSVERPDGSNFTLKIRSTKLEDSAMYFCASQQGFWADTQYFGPGTRLTVL.

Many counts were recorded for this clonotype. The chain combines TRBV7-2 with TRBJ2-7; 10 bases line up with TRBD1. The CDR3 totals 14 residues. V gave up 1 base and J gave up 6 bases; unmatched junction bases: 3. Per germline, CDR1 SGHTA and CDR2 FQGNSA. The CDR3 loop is CASSLGQGAAEQYF. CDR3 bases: TGTGCCAGCAGCTTAGGACAGGGGGCTGCCGAGCAGTACTTC.

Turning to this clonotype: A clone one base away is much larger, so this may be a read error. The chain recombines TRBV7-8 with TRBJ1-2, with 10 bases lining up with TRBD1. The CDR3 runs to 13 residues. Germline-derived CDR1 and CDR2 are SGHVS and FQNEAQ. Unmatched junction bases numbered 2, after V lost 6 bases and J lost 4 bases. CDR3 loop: CASSWTGGYGYTF. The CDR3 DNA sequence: TGTGCCAGCAGTTGGACAGGGGGCTATGGCTACACCTTC.

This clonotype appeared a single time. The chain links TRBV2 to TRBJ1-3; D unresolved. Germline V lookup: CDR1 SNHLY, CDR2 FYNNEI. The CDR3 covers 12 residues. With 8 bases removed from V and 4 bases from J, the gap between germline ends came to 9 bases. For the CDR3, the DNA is TGTGCCAGCGGTTTGATGGGAAACACCATATATTTT. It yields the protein CASGLMGNTIYF. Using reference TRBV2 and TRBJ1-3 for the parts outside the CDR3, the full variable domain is EPEVTQTPSHQVTQMGQEVILRCVPISNHLYFYWYRQILGQKVEFLVSFYNNEISEKSEIFDDQFSVERPDGSNFTLKIRSTKLEDSAMYFCASGLMGNTIYFGEGSWLTVV.

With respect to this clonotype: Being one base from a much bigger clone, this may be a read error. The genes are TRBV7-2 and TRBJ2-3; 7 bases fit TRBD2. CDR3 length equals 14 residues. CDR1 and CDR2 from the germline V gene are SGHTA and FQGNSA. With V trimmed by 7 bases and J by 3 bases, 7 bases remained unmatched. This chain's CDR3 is CASIINGGTDTQYF. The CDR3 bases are TGTGCCAGCATCATCAACGGGGGGACAGATACGCAGTATTTT.

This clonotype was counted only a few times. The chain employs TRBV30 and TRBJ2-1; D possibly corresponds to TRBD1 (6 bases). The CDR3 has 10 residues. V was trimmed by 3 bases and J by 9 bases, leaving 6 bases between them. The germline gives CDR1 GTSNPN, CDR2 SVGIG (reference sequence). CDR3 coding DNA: TGTGCCTGGAGACAGGGTGAGCAGTTCTTC. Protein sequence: CAWRQGEQFF.

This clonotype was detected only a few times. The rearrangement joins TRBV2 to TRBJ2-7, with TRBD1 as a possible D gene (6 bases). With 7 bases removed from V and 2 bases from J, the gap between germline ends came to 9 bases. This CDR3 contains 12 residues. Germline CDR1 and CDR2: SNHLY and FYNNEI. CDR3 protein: CASTGQTYEQYF. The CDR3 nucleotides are TGTGCCAGCACAGGACAGACCTACGAGCAGTACTTC.

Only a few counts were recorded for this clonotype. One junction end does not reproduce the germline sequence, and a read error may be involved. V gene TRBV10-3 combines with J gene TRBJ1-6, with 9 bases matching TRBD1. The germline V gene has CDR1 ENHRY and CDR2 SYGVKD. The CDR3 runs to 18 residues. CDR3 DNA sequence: TGTGCCAGCAGTTACTTTCTCCCGGGACAGGGATCGGCTTCACCCCTCCACTTT. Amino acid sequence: CASSYFLPGQGSASPLHF.

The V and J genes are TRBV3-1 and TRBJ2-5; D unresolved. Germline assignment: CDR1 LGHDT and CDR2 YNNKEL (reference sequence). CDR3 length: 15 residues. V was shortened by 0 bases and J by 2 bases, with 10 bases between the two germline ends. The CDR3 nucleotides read TGTGCCAGCAGCCAAGATTTTATGTGGCAAGAGACCCAGTACTTC. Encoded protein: CASSQDFMWQETQYF.

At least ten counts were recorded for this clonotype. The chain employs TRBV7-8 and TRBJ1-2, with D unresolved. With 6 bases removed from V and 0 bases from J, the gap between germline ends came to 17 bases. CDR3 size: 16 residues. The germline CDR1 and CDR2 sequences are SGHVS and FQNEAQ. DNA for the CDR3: TGTGCCAGCAGTCCCGAGCGTCTCAGTACTAACTATGGCTACACCTTC. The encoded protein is CASSPERLSTNYGYTF.

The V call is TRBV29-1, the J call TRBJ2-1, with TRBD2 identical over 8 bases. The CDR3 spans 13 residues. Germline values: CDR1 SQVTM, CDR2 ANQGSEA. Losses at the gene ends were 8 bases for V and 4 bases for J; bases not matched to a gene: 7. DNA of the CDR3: TGCAGCACTGGAGCGGGAGTGTACAATGAGCAGTTCTTC. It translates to CSTGAGVYNEQFF.

The chain's CDR3 is CASSSQGWEYNEQFF. CDR3 coding DNA: TGTGCCAGCAGTTCCCAGGGGTGGGAATACAATGAGCAGTTCTTC. The V and J genes are TRBV6-5 and TRBJ2-1; maybe TRBD1 (6 bases). The germline gives CDR1 MNHEY, CDR2 SVGAGI. The CDR3 extends over 15 amino acids. V lost 4 bases and J 4 bases, leaving 14 bases between the germline ends.

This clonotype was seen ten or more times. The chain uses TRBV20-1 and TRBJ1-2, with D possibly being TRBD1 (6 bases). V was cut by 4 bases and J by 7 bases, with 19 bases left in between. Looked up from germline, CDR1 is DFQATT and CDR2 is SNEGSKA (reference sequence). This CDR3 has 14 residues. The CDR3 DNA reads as TGCAGTGCTACAATGGGACACGGGGGTTGTGGCTACACCTTC. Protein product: CSATMGHGGCGYTF.

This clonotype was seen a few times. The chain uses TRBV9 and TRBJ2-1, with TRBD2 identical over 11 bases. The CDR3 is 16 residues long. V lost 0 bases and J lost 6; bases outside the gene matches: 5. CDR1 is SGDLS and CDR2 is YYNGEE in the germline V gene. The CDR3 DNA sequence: TGTGCCAGCAGCGTAGCGACTAGCGGGAATGTCAATGAGCAGTTCTTC. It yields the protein CASSVATSGNVNEQFF. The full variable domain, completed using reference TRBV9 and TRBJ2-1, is DSGVTQTPKHLITATGQRVTLRCSPRSGDLSVYWYQQSLDQGLQFLIQYYNGEERAKGNILERFSAQQFPDLHSELNLSSLELGDSALYFCASSVATSGNVNEQFFGPGTRLTVL.

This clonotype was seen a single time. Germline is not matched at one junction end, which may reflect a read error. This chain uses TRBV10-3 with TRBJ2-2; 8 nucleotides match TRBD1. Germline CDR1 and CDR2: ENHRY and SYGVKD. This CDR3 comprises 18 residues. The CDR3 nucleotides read TGTGCCAGCAGTTACTCGGGCCTACAGGGGGAGGTGACCGGGGAGCTGTTTTTT. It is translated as CASSYSGLQGEVTGELFF.

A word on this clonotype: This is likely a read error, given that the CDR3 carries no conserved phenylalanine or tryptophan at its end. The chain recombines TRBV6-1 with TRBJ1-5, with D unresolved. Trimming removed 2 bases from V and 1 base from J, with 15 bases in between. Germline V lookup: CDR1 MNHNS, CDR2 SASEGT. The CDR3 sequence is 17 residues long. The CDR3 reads CASSETVRAFSNQPQHL. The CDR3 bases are TGTGCCAGCAGTGAAACCGTACGCGCGTTCAGCAATCAGCCCCAGCATCTT.

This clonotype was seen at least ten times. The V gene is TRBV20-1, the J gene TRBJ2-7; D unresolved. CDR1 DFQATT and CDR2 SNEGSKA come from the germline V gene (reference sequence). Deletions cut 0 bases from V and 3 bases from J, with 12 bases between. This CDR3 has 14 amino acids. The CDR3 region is CSARDPENYYEQYF. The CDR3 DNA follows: TGCAGTGCTAGAGATCCGGAGAACTACTACGAGCAGTACTTC.

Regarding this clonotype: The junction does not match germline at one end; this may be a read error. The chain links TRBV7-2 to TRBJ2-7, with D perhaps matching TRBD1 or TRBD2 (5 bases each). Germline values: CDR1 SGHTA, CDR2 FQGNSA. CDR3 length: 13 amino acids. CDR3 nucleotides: TGTGCCAGCAGTTTAGGGGACCCCAACGAGCAGTACTTC. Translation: CASSLGDPNEQYF.

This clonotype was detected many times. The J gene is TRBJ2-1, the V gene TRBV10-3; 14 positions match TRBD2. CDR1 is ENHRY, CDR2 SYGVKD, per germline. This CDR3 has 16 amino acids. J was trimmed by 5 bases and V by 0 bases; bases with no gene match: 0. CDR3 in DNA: TGTGCCATCAGTGAGTCGACTAGCGGGAGGGACAATGAGCAGTTCTTC. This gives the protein CAISESTSGRDNEQFF.

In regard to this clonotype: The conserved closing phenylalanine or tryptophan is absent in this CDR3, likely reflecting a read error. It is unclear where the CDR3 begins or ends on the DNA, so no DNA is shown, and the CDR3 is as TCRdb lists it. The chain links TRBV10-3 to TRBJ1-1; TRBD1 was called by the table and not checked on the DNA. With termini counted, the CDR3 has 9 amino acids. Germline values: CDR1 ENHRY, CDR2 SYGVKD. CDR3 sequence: CATGGQVNY.

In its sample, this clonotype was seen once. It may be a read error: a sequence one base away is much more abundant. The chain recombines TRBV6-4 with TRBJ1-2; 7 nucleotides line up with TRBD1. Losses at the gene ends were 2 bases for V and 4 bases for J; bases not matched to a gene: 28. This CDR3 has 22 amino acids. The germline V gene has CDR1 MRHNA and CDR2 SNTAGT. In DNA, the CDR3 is TGTGCCAGCAGTGACCCGGCTAGGGGAATGAATCGGGAAGGGGGCGTAAGCTATGGCTACACCTTC. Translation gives CASSDPARGMNREGGVSYGYTF.

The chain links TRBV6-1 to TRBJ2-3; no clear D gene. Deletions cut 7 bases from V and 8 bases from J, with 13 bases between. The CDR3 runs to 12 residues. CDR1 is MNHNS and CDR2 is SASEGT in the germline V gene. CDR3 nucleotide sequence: TGTGCCAGCACCGAAGGGAAAGGTACGCAGTATTTT. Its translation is CASTEGKGTQYF.

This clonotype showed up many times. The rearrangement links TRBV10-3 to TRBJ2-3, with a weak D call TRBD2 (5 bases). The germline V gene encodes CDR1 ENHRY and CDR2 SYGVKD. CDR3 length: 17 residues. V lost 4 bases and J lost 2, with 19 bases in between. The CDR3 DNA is TGTGCCATCAGTGTTTTGTTGTGGGAGTCGGTCACAGATACGCAGTATTTT. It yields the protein CAISVLLWESVTDTQYF.

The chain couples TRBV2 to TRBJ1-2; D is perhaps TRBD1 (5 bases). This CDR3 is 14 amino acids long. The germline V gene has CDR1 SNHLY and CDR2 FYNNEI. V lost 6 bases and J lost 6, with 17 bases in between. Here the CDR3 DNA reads TGTGCCAGCAGAGGACAACCCGACGGGGATGGCTACACCTTC. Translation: CASRGQPDGDGYTF.

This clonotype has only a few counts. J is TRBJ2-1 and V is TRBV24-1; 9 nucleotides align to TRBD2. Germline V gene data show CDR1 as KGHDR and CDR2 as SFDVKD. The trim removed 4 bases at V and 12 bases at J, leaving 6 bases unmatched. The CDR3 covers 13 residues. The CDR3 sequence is CATSDLTSGRQFF. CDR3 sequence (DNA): TGTGCCACCAGTGACCTGACTAGCGGAAGGCAGTTCTTC.

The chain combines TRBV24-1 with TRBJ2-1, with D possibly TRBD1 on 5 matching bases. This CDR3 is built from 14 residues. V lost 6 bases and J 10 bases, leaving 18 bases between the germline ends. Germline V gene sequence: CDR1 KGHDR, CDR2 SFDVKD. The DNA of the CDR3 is TGTGCCACCAGTAGTATCGAAGGGGCGCACGAGCAGTTCTTC. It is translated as CATSSIEGAHEQFF.

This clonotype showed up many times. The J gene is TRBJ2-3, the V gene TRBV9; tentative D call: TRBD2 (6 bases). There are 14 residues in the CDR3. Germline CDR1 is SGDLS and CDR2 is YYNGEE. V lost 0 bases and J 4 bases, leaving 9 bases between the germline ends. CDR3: CASSVGTKADTQYF. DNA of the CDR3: TGTGCCAGCAGCGTAGGGACTAAGGCAGATACGCAGTATTTT.

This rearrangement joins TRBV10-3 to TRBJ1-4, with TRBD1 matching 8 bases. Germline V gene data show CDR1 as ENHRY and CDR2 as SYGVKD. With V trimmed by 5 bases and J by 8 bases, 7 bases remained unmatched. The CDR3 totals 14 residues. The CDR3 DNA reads TGTGCCATCAGTAAACGACAGGGGAACGAAAAACTGTTTTTT. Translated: CAISKRQGNEKLFF.

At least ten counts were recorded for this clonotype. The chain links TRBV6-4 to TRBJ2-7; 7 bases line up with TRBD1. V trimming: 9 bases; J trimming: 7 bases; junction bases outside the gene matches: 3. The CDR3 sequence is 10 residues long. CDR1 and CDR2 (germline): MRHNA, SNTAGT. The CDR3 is CAREQGEQYF. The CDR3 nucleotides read TGTGCCAGGGAACAGGGGGAGCAGTACTTC.

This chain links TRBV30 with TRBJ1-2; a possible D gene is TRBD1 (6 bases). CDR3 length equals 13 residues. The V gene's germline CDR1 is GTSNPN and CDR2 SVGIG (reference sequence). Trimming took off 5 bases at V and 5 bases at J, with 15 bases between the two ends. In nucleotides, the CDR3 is TGTGCCTGGGGTCTACAGGGAGCATATGGCTACACCTTC. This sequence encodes CAWGLQGAYGYTF. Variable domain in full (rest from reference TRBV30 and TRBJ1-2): SQTIHQWPATLVQPVGSPLSLECTVEGTSNPNLYWYRQAAGRGLQLLFYSVGIGQISSEVPQNLSASRPQDRQFILSSKKLLLSDSGFYLCAWGLQGAYGYTFGSGTRLTVV.